These T cell receptor beta chains were read from a single sample in a study of T cell changes during pregnancy in multiple sclerosis. Assay: immunoSEQ multiplex PCR; the TCRdb copy retains only in-frame clones and omits some. The repertoire holds some 42,000 clones, with 87% as singletons. The specimen was CD4+ T cells from peripheral blood mononuclear cells, collected after pregnancy. Receptor source: a female donor with multiple sclerosis, enrolled in a pregnancy study. Each CDR3 is given with its conserved first and last residue. Each record gives: V gene, J gene, CDR3 protein.

>TRBV5-6|TRBJ2-5
CASSLVTTNTQYF
>TRBV10-3|TRBJ1-1
CAISRGGPREAFF
>TRBV11-2|TRBJ2-3
CASSLTPPVAGAGDTQYF
>TRBV5-6|TRBJ1-2
CASSSPGHYGYTF
>TRBV6-6|TRBJ2-6
CASRSGSSGANVLTF
>TRBV5-8|TRBJ2-3
CASSLPSLGGIDTQYF
>TRBV5-6|TRBJ2-7
CASSLDRLYEQYF
>TRBV30|TRBJ2-7
CASISPGQGKRYF
>TRBV29-1|TRBJ2-5
CSVSQGYETQYF
>TRBV7-2|TRBJ2-1
CATTESGEQFF
>TRBV7-6|TRBJ2-7
CASSPGLAGAPYERYF
>TRBV2|TRBJ2-3
CASGGTSGRADTQYF
>TRBV5-1|TRBJ1-1
CASSIGQNTEAFF
>TRBV7-8|TRBJ1-2
CASARLRANYGYTF
>TRBV6-6|TRBJ2-1
CASSYPNGGAYNEQFF